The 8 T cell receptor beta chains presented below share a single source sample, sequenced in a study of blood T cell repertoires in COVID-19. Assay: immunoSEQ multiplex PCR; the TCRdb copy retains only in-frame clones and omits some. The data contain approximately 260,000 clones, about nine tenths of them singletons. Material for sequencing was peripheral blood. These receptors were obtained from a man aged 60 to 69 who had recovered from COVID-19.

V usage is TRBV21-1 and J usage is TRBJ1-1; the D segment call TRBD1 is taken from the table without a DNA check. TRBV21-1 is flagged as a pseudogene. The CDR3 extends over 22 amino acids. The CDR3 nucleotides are TGTGCCAGCAGCAAAGAGAATCTAGGACACAACCCTATATTTAGACCGAACACTGAAGCTTTCTTT. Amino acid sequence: CASSKENLGHNPIFRPNTEAFF.

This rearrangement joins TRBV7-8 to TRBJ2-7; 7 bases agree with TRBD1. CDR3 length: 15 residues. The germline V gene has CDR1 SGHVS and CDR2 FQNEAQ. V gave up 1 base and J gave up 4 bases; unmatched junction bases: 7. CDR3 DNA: TGTGCCAGCAGCTTAGTACAGGGGCAATATTACGAGCAGTACTTC. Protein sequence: CASSLVQGQYYEQYF.

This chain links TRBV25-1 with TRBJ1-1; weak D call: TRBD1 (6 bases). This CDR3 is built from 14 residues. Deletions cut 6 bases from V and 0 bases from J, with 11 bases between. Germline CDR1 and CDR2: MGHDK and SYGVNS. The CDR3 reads CASRSDRLNTEAFF. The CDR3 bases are TGTGCCAGCAGATCGGACAGACTGAACACTGAAGCTTTCTTT. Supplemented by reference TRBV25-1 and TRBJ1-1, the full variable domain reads EADIYQTPRYLVIGTGKKITLECSQTMGHDKMYWYQQDPGMELHLIHYSYGVNSTEKGDLSSESTVSRIRTEHFPLTLESARPSHTSQYLCASRSDRLNTEAFFGQGTRLTVV.

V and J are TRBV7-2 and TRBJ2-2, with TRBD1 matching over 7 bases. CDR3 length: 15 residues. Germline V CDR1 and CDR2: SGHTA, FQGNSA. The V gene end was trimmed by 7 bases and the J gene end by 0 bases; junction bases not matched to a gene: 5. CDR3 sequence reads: CASTQTGTNTGELFF. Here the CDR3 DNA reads TGTGCCAGCACACAGACAGGGACGAACACCGGGGAGCTGTTTTTT.

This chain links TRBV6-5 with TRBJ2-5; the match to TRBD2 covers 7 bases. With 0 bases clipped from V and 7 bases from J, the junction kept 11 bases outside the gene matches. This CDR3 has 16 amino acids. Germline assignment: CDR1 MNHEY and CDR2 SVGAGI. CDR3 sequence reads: CASSYSSRLAVGTQYF. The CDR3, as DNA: TGTGCCAGCAGTTACTCGTCTAGACTAGCAGTTGGGACCCAGTACTTC.

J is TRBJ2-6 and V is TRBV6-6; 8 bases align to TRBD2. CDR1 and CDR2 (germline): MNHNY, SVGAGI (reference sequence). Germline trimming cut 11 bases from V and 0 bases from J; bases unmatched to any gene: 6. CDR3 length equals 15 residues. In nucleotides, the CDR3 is TGTGCCGCGGTCCGGGGGGGCTCTGGGGCCAACGTCCTGACTTTC. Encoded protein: CAAVRGGSGANVLTF.

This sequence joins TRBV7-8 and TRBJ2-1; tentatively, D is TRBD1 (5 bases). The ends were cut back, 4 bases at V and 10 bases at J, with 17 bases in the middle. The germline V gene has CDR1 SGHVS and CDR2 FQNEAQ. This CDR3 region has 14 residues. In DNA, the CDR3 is TGTGCCAGCAGCTGGGGCGCGAGGAAGGACGAGCAGTTCTTC. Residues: CASSWGARKDEQFF.

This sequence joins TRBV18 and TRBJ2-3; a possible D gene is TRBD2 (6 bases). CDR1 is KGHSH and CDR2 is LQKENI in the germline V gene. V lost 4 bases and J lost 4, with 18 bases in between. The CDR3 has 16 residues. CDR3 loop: CASSHPGAKGADTQYF. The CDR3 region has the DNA TGTGCCAGCTCACACCCGGGAGCTAAGGGAGCAGATACGCAGTATTTT.